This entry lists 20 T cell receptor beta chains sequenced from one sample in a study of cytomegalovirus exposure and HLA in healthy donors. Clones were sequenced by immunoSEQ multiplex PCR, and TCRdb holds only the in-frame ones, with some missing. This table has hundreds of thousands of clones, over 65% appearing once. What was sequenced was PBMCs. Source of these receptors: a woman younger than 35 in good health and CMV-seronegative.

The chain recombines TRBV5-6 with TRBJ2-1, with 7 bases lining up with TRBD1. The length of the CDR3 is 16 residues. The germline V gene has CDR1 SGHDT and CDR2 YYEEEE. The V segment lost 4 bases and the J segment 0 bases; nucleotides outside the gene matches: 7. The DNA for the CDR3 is TGTGCCAGCAGCCGGACGGGACAGAGCTCCTACAATGAGCAGTTCTTC. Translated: CASSRTGQSSYNEQFF.

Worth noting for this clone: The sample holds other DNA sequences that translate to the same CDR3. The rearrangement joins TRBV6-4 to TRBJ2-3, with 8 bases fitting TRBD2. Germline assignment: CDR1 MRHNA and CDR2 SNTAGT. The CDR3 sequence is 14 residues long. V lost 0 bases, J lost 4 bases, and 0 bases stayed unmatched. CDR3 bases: TGTGCCAGCAGTGACTCCGGGGGGGCAGATACGCAGTATTTT. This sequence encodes CASSDSGGADTQYF.

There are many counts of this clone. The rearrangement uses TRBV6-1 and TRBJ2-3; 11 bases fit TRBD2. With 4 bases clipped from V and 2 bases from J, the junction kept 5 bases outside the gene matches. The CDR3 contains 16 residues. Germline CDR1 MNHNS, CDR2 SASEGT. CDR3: CASSAIAGGNTDTQYF. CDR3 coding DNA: TGTGCCAGCAGTGCTATAGCGGGAGGGAACACAGATACGCAGTATTTT.

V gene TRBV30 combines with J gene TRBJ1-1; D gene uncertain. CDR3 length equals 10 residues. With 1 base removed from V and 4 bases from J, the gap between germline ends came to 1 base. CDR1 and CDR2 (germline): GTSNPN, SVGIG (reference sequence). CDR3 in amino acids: CAWSATEAFF. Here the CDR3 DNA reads TGTGCCTGGAGTGCCACTGAAGCTTTCTTT.

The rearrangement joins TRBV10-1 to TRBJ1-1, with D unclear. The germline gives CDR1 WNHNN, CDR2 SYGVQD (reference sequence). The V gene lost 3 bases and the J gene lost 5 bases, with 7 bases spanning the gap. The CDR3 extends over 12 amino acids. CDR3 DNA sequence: TGCGCCAGCAGTGACGGCGGGACTGAAGCTTTCTTT. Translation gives CASSDGGTEAFF.

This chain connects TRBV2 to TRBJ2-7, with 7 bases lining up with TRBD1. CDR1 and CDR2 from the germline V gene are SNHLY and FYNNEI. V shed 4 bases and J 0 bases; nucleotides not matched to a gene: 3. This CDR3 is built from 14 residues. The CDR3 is CASSGTGDSYEQYF. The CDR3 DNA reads TGTGCCAGCAGTGGGACAGGAGACTCCTACGAGCAGTACTTC.

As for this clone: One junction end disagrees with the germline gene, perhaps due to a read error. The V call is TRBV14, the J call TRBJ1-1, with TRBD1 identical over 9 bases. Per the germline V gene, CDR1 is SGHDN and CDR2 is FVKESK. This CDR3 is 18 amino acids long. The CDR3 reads CASSQVQGAGIRYTEAFF. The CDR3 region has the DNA TGTGCCAGCAGCCAAGTACAGGGGGCGGGTATTCGGTACACCGAAGCTTTCTTT.

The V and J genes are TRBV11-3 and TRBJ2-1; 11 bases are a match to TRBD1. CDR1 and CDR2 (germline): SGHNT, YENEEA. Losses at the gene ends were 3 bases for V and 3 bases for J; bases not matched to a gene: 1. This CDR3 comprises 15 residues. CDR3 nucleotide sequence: TGTGCCAGCAGCTTTGGGACAGGGGGCTACAATGAGCAGTTCTTC. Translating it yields CASSFGTGGYNEQFF.

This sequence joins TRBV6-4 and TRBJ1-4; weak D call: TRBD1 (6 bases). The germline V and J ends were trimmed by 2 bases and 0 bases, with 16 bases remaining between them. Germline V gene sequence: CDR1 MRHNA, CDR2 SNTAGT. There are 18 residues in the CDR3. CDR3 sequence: CASSDPSPDRATNEKLFF. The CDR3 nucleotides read TGTGCCAGCAGTGACCCATCCCCGGACAGAGCAACTAATGAAAAACTGTTTTTT.

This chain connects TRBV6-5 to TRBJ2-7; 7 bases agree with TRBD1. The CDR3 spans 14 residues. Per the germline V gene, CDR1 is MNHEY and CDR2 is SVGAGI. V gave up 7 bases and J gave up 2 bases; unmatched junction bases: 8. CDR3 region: CASKGPGQAYEQYF. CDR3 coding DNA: TGTGCCAGCAAAGGGCCTGGACAGGCCTACGAGCAGTACTTC.

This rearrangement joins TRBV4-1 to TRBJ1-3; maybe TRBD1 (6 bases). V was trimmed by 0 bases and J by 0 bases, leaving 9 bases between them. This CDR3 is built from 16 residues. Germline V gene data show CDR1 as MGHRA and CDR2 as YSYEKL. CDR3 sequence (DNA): TGCGCCAGCAGCCAAGACGGGACAAGCTCTGGAAACACCATATATTTT. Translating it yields CASSQDGTSSGNTIYF.

CDR3 loop: CASSAGGVGNYGYTF. In DNA, the CDR3 is TGTGCCAGCAGCGCCGGGGGGGTTGGTAACTATGGCTACACCTTC. The V gene is TRBV9, the J gene TRBJ1-2, with D perhaps matching TRBD1 (5 bases). The CDR3 extends over 15 amino acids. Per germline, CDR1 SGDLS and CDR2 YYNGEE. V lost 3 bases, J lost 1 base, and 13 bases lay in between. Combining the CDR3 with reference TRBV9 and TRBJ1-2 gives the whole variable domain DSGVTQTPKHLITATGQRVTLRCSPRSGDLSVYWYQQSLDQGLQFLIQYYNGEERAKGNILERFSAQQFPDLHSELNLSSLELGDSALYFCASSAGGVGNYGYTFGSGTRLTVV.

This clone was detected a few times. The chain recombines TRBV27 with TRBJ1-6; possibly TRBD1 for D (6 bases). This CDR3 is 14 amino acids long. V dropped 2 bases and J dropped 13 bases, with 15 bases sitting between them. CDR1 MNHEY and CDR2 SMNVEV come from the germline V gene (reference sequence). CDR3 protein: CASSLGQPTKPLHF. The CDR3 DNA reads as TGTGCCAGCAGTTTAGGACAGCCTACCAAGCCCCTCCACTTT.

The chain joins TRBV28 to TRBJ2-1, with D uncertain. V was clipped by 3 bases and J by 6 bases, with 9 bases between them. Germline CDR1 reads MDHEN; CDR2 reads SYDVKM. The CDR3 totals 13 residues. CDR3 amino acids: CASSLDRRNEQFF. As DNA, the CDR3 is TGTGCCAGCAGTTTGGACCGTCGCAATGAGCAGTTCTTC.

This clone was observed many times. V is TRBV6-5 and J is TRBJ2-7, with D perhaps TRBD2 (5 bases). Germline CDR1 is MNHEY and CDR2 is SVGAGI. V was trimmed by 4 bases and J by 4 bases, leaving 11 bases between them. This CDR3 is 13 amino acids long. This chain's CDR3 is CASSSGRGYEQYF. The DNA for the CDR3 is TGTGCCAGCAGTTCCGGACGGGGATACGAGCAGTACTTC.

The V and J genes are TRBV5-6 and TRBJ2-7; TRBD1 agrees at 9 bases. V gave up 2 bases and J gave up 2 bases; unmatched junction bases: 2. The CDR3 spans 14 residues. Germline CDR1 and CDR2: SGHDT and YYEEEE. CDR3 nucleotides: TGTGCCAGCAGCTTCGGGACAGGGCCCTACGAGCAGTACTTC. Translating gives CASSFGTGPYEQYF.

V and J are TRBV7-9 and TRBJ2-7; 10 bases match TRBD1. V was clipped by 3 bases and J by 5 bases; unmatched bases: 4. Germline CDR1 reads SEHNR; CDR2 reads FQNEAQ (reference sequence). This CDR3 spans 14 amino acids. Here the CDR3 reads CASSFPGQGHEQYF. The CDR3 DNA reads TGTGCCAGCAGCTTCCCGGGACAGGGGCACGAGCAGTACTTC. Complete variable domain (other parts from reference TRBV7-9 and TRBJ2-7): DTGVSQNPRHKITKRGQNVTFRCDPISEHNRLYWYRQTLGQGPEFLTYFQNEAQLEKSRLLSDRFSAERPKGSFSTLEIQRTEQGDSAMYLCASSFPGQGHEQYFGPGTRLTVT.

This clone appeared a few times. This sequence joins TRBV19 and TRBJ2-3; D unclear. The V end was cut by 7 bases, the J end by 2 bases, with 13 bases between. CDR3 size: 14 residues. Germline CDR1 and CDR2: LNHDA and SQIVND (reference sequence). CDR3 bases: TGTGCCAGTATCGGGTATCCAAACACAGATACGCAGTATTTT. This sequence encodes CASIGYPNTDTQYF.

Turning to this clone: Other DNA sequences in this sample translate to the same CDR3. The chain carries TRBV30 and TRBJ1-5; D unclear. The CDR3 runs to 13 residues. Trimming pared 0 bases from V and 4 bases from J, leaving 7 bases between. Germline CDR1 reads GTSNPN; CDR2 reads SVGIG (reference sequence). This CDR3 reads CAWSVTVNQPQHF. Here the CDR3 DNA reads TGTGCCTGGAGTGTAACGGTGAATCAGCCCCAGCATTTT.

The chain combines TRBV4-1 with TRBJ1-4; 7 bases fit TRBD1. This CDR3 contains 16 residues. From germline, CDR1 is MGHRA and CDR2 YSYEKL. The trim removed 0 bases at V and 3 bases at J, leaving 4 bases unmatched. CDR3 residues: CASSQDGDRSNEKLFF. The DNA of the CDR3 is TGCGCCAGCAGCCAAGATGGGGACAGATCTAATGAAAAACTGTTTTTT.